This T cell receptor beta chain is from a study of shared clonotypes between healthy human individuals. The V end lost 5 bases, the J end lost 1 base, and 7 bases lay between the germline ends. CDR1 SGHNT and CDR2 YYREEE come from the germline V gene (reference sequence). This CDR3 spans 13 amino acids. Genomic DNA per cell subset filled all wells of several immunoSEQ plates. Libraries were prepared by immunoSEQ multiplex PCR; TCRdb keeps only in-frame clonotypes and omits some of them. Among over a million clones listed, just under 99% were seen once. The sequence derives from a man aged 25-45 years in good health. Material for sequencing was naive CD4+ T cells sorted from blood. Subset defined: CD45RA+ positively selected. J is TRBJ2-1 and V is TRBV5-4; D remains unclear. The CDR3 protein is CASSLSSYNEQFF. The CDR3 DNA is TGTGCCAGCAGTTTATCTTCCTACAATGAGCAGTTCTTC.